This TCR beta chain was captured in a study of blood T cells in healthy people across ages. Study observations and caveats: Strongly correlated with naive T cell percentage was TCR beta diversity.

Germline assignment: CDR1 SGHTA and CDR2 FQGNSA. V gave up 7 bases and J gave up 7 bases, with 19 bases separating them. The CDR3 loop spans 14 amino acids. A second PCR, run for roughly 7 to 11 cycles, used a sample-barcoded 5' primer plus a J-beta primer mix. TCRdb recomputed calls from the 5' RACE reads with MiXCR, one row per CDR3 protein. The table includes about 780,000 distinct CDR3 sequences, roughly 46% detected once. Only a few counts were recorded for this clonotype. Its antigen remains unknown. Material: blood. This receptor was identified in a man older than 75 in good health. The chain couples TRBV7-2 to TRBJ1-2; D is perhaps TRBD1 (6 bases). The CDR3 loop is CASTGGGSRVGYTF. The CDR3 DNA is TGTGCCAGCACCGGGGGGGGCTCTCGTGTTGGCTACACCTTC.